Sequencing of this T cell receptor beta chain was carried out in a study of blood T cell repertoires in COVID-19. Background on the study: Whether acute or convalescent, the COVID-19 samples came from the United States, Italy and Spain. The analysed material was cDNA or gDNA that came from T cells, B-cell-depleted T cells, or PBMCs.

Trimming cost V 3 bases and J 8 bases, with 10 bases left between them. Per germline, CDR1 WNHNN and CDR2 SYGVQD (reference sequence). The CDR3 has 12 residues. Original methodology: Counts of nucleated cells, estimated from reference gene primer amplification, were obtained. The assay was immunoSEQ multiplex PCR, and TCRdb's table has in-frame clones only and misses some. The V and J calls and the clone size are those of that table, but D and trimming were determined from the DNA. Of about 140,000 clones listed, around 88% were seen once; the top ten hold about 1.5%. The sample comprised peripheral blood. The clonotype comes from a woman in her sixties or seventies with acute or convalescent COVID-19. The chain uses TRBV10-1 and TRBJ1-1; D is unclear. This CDR3 reads CASSDTAEEAFF. CDR3 DNA sequence: TGCGCCAGCAGTGACACCGCCGAGGAAGCTTTCTTT.